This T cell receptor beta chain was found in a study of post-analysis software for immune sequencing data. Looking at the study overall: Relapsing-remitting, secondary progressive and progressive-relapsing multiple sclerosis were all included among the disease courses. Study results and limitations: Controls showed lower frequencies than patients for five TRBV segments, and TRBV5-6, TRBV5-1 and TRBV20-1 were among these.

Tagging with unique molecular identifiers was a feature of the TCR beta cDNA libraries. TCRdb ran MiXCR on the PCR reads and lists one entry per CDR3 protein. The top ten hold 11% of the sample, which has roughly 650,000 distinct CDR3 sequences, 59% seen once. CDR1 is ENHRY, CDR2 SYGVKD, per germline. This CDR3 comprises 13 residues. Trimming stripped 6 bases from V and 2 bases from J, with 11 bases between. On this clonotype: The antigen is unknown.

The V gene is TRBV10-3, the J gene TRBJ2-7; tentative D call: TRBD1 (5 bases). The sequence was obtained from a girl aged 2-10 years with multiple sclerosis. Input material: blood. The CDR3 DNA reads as TGTGCCATCAGGGCAGACAGCCCCTACGAGCAGTACTTC. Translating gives CAIRADSPYEQYF.